This T cell receptor beta chain was documented in a study of control samples from healthy donors and cancer patients. Produced via immunoSEQ multiplex PCR; TCRdb's table is partial and in-frame only. Altogether 100,000 to 150,000 clones are present, about 87% being singletons, with the ten largest covering around 3%. This CDR3 has 13 amino acids. CDR1 SGHKS and CDR2 YYEKEE come from the germline V gene (reference sequence). Between the trimmed V and J ends, which lost 0 bases and 9 bases, there was a span of 7 bases. This TCR was recovered from a man in his 60s in good health. Sequencing was carried out using blood. The chain uses TRBV5-5 and TRBJ1-6, with D perhaps TRBD1 (5 bases). CDR3 residues: CASSLEGASPLHF. CDR3 bases: TGTGCCAGCAGCTTGGAAGGGGCTTCACCCCTCCACTTT.